At least ten counts were recorded for the clone carrying this TCR beta chain. No antigen is known for it. Healthy Caucasian individuals made up all the donors. The sample is drawn from a study of identical twins. Study-wide results and caveats: Weaker excess sharing between twins was seen in beta out-of-frame sequences.

TCRdb fed the 5' RACE reads into MiXCR, producing one record per CDR3 protein. The table has fewer than 650,000 distinct CDR3 sequences, 7.1% seen once. This CDR3 has 17 residues. V was cut by 6 bases and J by 2 bases, with 23 bases left in between. The germline gives CDR1 SGHRS, CDR2 YFSETQ. The same data also contributed to another study, on yellow fever vaccine responses in identical twins.

This clonotype was obtained from a woman aged 18-29 years in good health. Sequencing input: PBMCs. The chain couples TRBV5-1 to TRBJ2-5; D may correspond to TRBD1 or TRBD2 (6 bases each). CDR3 region: CASTSDRQTRGQETQYF. The DNA of the CDR3 is TGCGCCAGCACCTCTGACAGGCAAACCCGGGGGCAAGAGACCCAGTACTTC.